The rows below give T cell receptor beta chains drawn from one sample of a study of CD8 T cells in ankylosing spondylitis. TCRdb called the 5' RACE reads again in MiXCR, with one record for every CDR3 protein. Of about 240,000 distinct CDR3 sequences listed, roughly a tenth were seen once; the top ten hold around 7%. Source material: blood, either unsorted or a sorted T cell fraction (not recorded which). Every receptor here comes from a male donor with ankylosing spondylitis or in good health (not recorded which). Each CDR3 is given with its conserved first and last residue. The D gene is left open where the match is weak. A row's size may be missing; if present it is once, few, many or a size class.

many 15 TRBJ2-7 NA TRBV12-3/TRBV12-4 TGTGCCAGCAGTTTCATCGGGGAAGAGCCGCACGAGCAGTACTTC CASSFIGEEPHEQYF
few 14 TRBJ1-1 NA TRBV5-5 TGTGCCAGCAGCTTGCCCCACATGAACACTGAAGCTTTCTTT CASSLPHMNTEAFF
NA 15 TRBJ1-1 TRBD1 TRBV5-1 TGCGCCAGCAGCTTGTTCCAGGGGGCCGGCACTGAAGCTTTCTTT CASSLFQGAGTEAFF
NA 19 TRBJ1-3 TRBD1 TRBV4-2 TGTGCCAGCAGCCACAGAAGACAGGGGCCCTACTACTCTGGAAACACCATATATTTT CASSHRRQGPYYSGNTIYF
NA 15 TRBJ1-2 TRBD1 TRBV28 TGTGCCAGCAGCCCCGGGACAGGGACTAACTATGGCTACACCTTC CASSPGTGTNYGYTF
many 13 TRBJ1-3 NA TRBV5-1 TGCGCCAGCAGCTTTCAGGGAGGAAACACCATATATTTT CASSFQGGNTIYF
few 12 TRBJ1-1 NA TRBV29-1 TGCAGCGTTGACGCCCAGGGAGTTGAAGCTTTCTTT CSVDAQGVEAFF
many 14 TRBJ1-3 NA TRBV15 TGTGCCACCAGCGCCACTGCTTCTGGAAACACCATATATTTT CATSATASGNTIYF
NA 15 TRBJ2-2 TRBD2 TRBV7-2 TGTGCCAGCAGCGCCTTGACTAGCTGGACCGGGGAGCTGTTTTTT CASSALTSWTGELFF
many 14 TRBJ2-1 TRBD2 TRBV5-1 TGCGCCAGCAGCCTAGCGGGGGCTCTGGGTGAGCAGTTCTTC CASSLAGALGEQFF
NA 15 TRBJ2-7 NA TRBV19 TGTGCCAGTAGTCCAGCGGTAGGGGACTCCTACGAGCAGTACTTC CASSPAVGDSYEQYF
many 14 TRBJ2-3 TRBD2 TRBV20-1 TGCAGTGCTCCGCGGGGGGGCGGAGAAGATACGCAGTATTTT CSAPRGGGEDTQYF
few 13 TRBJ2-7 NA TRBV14 TGTGCCAGCAGCCGAGTGCAGCCCAGCGAGCAGTACTTC CASSRVQPSEQYF
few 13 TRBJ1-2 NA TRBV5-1 TGCGCCAGCAGCCTCAGCCCCCTGAGCGGCTACACCTTC CASSLSPLSGYTF
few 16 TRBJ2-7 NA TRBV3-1 TGTGCCAGCAGCCATAAGATGACAGAGGGGTTGGACGAGCAGTACTTC CASSHKMTEGLDEQYF
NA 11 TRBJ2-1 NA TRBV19 TGTGCCAGTAGACAATGGAATGAGCAGTTCTTC CASRQWNEQFF
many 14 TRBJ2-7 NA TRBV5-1 TGCGCCAGCAGCTTCTCAAGTCTAAGGCAGGAGCAGTACTTC CASSFSSLRQEQYF
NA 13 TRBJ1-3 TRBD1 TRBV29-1 TGCAGCAACGGGACAGACTCTGGAAACACCATATATTTT CSNGTDSGNTIYF
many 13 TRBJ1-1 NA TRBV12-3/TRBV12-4 TGTGCCAGCAGCGCGGATCCGAACACTGAAGCTTTCTTT CASSADPNTEAFF
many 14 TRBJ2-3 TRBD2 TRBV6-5 TGTGCCAGCAGTACCGACGGGGGGGCGGATACGCAGTATTTT CASSTDGGADTQYF
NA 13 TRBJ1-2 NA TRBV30 TGTGCCTGGGTAGCCGGGGGGTCATATGGCTACACCTTC CAWVAGGSYGYTF
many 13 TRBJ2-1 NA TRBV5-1 TGCGCCAGCAGCTTGGCGGACTACAATGAGCAGTTCTTC CASSLADYNEQFF
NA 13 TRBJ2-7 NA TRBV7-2 TGTGCCAGCAGCCAGGGACTCCCGCGCGAGCAGTACTTC CASSQGLPREQYF
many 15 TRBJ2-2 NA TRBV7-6 TGTGCCAGCAGCTCCCTGGGACTGAACACCGGGGAGCTGTTTTTT CASSSLGLNTGELFF
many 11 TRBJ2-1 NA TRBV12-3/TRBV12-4 TGTGCCAGCAGTTCGTTATCGGAGCAGTTCTTC CASSSLSEQFF
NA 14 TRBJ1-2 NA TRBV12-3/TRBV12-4 TGTGCCAGCAGTTTCGACAATAACCCGCGCGGCTACACCTTC CASSFDNNPRGYTF
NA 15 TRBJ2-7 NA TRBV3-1 TGTGCCAGCAGCCATGGGCAGGGAATATTCTACGAGCAGTACTTC CASSHGQGIFYEQYF
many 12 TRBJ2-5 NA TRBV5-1 TGCGCCAGCAGCCGCTCGGGGGAGACCCAGTACTTC CASSRSGETQYF
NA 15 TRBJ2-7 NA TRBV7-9 TGTGCCAGCAGCTCCCTAGAGGAGGGTAACTACGAGCAGTACTTC CASSSLEEGNYEQYF
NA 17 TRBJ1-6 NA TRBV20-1 TGCAGTGCTAGAGAAGAAACAGCAAGCTCCTATAATTCACCCCTCCACTTT CSAREETASSYNSPLHF
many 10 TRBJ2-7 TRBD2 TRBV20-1 TGCAGTGCAGTAGCGGGAACTCAGTACTTC CSAVAGTQYF
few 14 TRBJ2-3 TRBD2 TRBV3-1 TGTGCCAGCAGCCGGGAGGGGCTAACAGATACGCAGTATTTT CASSREGLTDTQYF
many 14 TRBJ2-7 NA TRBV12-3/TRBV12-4 TGTGCCAGCAGTTTCGGTGGGAACTCCTACGAGCAGTACTTC CASSFGGNSYEQYF
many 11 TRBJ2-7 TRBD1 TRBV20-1 TGCAGTGCGGGACAGGTATACGAGCAGTACTTC CSAGQVYEQYF
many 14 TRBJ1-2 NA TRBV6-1 TGTGCCAGCAGTGAAGCGATGGGGGCATATGGCTACACCTTC CASSEAMGAYGYTF
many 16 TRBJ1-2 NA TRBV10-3 TGTGCCATCAGTGAGTTCGGGGACCTCCCAAGCTATGGCTACACCTTC CAISEFGDLPSYGYTF
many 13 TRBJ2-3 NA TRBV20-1 TGCAGTGCTAGGACGGGATCCACAGATACGCAGTATTTT CSARTGSTDTQYF
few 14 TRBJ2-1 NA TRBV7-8 TGTGCCAGCAGCTTGCGCGGCCCCTACAATGAGCAGTTCTTC CASSLRGPYNEQFF
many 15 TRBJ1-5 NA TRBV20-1 TGCAGTGCTAGAGCTCCTCCCGCCGCCGAACAGCCCCAGCATTTT CSARAPPAAEQPQHF
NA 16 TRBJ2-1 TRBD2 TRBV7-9 TGTGCCAGCAGCCCCGCCGGGACTAGTTCCTACAATGAGCAGTTCTTC CASSPAGTSSYNEQFF
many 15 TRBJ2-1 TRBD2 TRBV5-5 TGTGCCAGCAGCGCCGGACTAGCGGGAAGCAATGAGCAGTTCTTC CASSAGLAGSNEQFF
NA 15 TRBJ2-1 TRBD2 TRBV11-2 TGTGCCAGCAGCTCCTTAGCGGGAGGGGTTGATGAGCAGTTCTTC CASSSLAGGVDEQFF
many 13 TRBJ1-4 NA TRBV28 TGTGCCAGCAGTTTAATGGTTTTAGGAAAACTGTTTTTT CASSLMVLGKLFF
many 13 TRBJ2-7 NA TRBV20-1 TGCAGTGCTAGAGATCTCGACACCTACGAGCAGTACTTC CSARDLDTYEQYF
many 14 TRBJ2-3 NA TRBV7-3 TGTGCCAGCAGCTGGGGGGCAAGCACAGATACGCAGTATTTT CASSWGASTDTQYF
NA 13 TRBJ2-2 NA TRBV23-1 TGCGCCAGCAGTCCGGGGAGGTCCGGGGAGCTGTTTTTT CASSPGRSGELFF
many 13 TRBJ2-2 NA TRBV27 TGTGCCAGCAGTCGAGGGAACGCCGGGGAGCTGTTTTTT CASSRGNAGELFF
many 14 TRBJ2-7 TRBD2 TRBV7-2 TGTGCCAGCAGCTTATTTGGGACTAGCGCCGAGCAGTACTTC CASSLFGTSAEQYF